This entry lists 16 T cell receptor beta chains sequenced from one sample in a study of blood T cell repertoires in COVID-19. Here immunoSEQ multiplex PCR was the method, and the copy in TCRdb shows in-frame clones only, minus some. In the table there are some 210,000 clones, about 86% of which are singletons. The sequencing input was peripheral blood. These TCRs come from a man aged 45-60 years with active or convalescent COVID-19.

V and J are TRBV6-2 or TRBV6-3 and TRBJ2-1, with 10 bases identical to TRBD2. The V segment lost 2 bases and the J segment 3 bases; nucleotides outside the gene matches: 10. CDR3 size: 18 residues. The germline V gene has CDR1 MNHEY and CDR2 SVGEGT. In DNA form, the CDR3 reads TGTGCCAGCAGTTACATACTCGTAGCGGGGGGCCTCTACAATGAGCAGTTCTTC. Its protein product is CASSYILVAGGLYNEQFF.

The DNA for the CDR3 is TGTGCCAGCAGTTACTCCCGGAGCACCGCTGGGACTGAAGCTTTCTTT. It is translated as CASSYSRSTAGTEAFF. The V gene is TRBV6-5, the J gene TRBJ1-1; D is uncertain. With 0 bases removed from V and 5 bases from J, the gap between germline ends came to 16 bases. Germline CDR1 and CDR2: MNHEY and SVGAGI. The CDR3 is 16 amino acids.

J is TRBJ1-3 and V is TRBV6-5; D is unclear. The V end was cut by 11 bases, the J end by 7 bases, with 18 bases between. The germline V gene has CDR1 MNHEY and CDR2 SVGAGI. CDR3 length: 13 residues. DNA of the CDR3: TGTGCCGTCCATACCCCGGCCGGGAACACCATATATTTT. Translating gives CAVHTPAGNTIYF.

The CDR3 DNA follows: TGTGCCAGCAGTGAATTAGACAGCGGGACAGATACGCAGTATTTT. Encoded protein: CASSELDSGTDTQYF. The chain has TRBV2 and TRBJ2-3; possibly TRBD2 for D (6 bases). Germline values: CDR1 SNHLY, CDR2 FYNNEI. The germline V and J ends were trimmed by 2 bases and 3 bases, with 12 bases remaining between them. The CDR3 loop spans 15 amino acids. The complete variable domain, with remaining parts taken from reference TRBV2 and TRBJ2-3, reads EPEVTQTPSHQVTQMGQEVILRCVPISNHLYFYWYRQILGQKVEFLVSFYNNEISEKSEIFDDQFSVERPDGSNFTLKIRSTKLEDSAMYFCASSELDSGTDTQYFGPGTRLTVL.

The chain uses TRBV7-2 and TRBJ1-2; 9 bases fit TRBD1. With V trimmed by 5 bases and J by 3 bases, 7 bases remained unmatched. The CDR3 has 15 residues. Germline V CDR1 and CDR2: SGHTA, FQGNSA. For the CDR3, the DNA is TGTGCCAGCAGCCAAGGGACAGGGTGGGACTATGGCTACACCTTC. Translation: CASSQGTGWDYGYTF.

This chain links TRBV28 with TRBJ2-7; the match to TRBD2 covers 7 bases. Trimming removed 11 bases from V and 6 bases from J; junction bases left unmatched: 10. This CDR3 has 12 amino acids. Germline V lookup: CDR1 MDHEN, CDR2 SYDVKM. CDR3 amino acids: CAGGAGPTEQYF. CDR3 DNA sequence: TGTGCCGGAGGAGCGGGACCCACCGAGCAGTACTTC.

The rearrangement joins TRBV9 to TRBJ1-1; possibly TRBD1 for D (5 bases). Trimming removed 0 bases at V and 8 bases at J, with 14 bases between. This CDR3 has 14 amino acids. Germline CDR1 SGDLS, CDR2 YYNGEE. This CDR3 reads CASSVVAAGVEAFF. The CDR3 DNA reads TGTGCCAGCAGCGTAGTGGCAGCGGGGGTGGAAGCTTTCTTT.

The chain combines TRBV7-2 with TRBJ2-5; TRBD2 matches 8 bases. The CDR3 is made up of 14 amino acids. Germline V gives CDR1 SGHTA, CDR2 FQGNSA. V shed 4 bases, J shed 5 bases, and the junction held 6 bases outside the gene matches. In DNA form, the CDR3 reads TGTGCCAGCAGCTCGGGGACTAGAGAGGAGACCCAGTACTTC. The encoded protein is CASSSGTREETQYF.

The chain uses TRBV7-6 and TRBJ2-1; D is possibly TRBD1 (6 bases). The CDR3 is 16 residues long. Trimming stripped 0 bases from V and 4 bases from J, with 13 bases between. CDR1 and CDR2 from the germline V gene are SGHVS and FNYEAQ. The CDR3 sequence is CASSLAYRDPYNEQFF. CDR3 coding DNA: TGTGCCAGCAGCTTAGCCTACAGGGACCCATACAATGAGCAGTTCTTC.

This sequence joins TRBV19 and TRBJ1-5, with TRBD1 identical over 8 bases. CDR3 size: 15 residues. The germline V gene encodes CDR1 LNHDA and CDR2 SQIVND (reference sequence). Germline trimming cut 7 bases from V and 6 bases from J; bases unmatched to any gene: 11. CDR3 protein: CASTGTGRTFQPQHF. The CDR3 DNA reads as TGTGCCAGTACTGGGACAGGAAGAACTTTTCAGCCCCAGCATTTT. Filled out from reference TRBV19 and TRBJ1-5, the complete variable domain reads DGGITQSPKYLFRKEGQNVTLSCEQNLNHDAMYWYRQDPGQGLRLIYYSQIVNDFQKGDIAEGYSVSREKKESFPLTVTSAQKNPTAFYLCASTGTGRTFQPQHFGDGTRLSIL.

This clone was recorded many times. The CDR3 region is CASSSDGQGENEAFF. The CDR3 region has the DNA TGTGCCAGCAGCTCTGACGGACAGGGGGAAAATGAAGCTTTCTTT. The rearrangement links TRBV7-9 to TRBJ1-1; 10 nucleotides match TRBD1. J was trimmed by 7 bases and V by 4 bases; bases with no gene match: 9. This CDR3 region has 15 residues. Germline CDR1 SEHNR, CDR2 FQNEAQ (reference sequence).

This clone occurred once. J is TRBJ1-4 and V is TRBV2, with TRBD1 as a possible D gene (5 bases). The CDR3 covers 13 residues. V was clipped by 7 bases and J by 8 bases, with 14 bases between them. CDR1 is SNHLY, CDR2 FYNNEI, per germline. CDR3 loop: CASTSGLGEKLFF. The CDR3 DNA sequence: TGTGCCAGCACCTCAGGGTTGGGGGAAAAACTGTTTTTT.

The chain carries TRBV28 and TRBJ2-7, with TRBD2 identical over 7 bases. The trim removed 3 bases at V and 7 bases at J, leaving 18 bases unmatched. CDR1 and CDR2 (germline): MDHEN, SYDVKM. The CDR3 consists of 17 residues. The CDR3 DNA reads TGTGCCAGCAGTTTCATTCTGATAAGTGGATTGGGGGGGGAGCAGTACTTC. Translated, it gives CASSFILISGLGGEQYF.

V gene TRBV11-2 combines with J gene TRBJ1-4, with D perhaps TRBD1 (6 bases). In germline, CDR1 is SGHAT, CDR2 FQNNGV. CDR3 length equals 16 residues. Trimming left V 5 bases short and J 8 bases short, with 21 bases between. CDR3 in DNA: TGTGCCAGCAGCGACCGAGGGGGTTTCGGGACGGAAAAACTGTTTTTT. Protein: CASSDRGGFGTEKLFF.

The chain uses TRBV4-3 and TRBJ1-1, with TRBD1 identical over 9 bases. V lost 5 bases to trimming and J lost 5 bases; unmatched junction nucleotides: 9. The CDR3 totals 15 residues. Germline V lookup: CDR1 LGHNA, CDR2 YSLEER. The DNA for the CDR3 is TGCGCCAGCAGCGCGAACAGGGGGCGGGGGACTGAAGCTTTCTTT. Its protein is CASSANRGRGTEAFF.

This chain joins TRBV5-1 and TRBJ1-2; D unclear. The CDR3 loop spans 12 amino acids. V was shortened by 2 bases and J by 6 bases, with 8 bases between the two germline ends. Germline V gene lookup returns CDR1 SGHRS and CDR2 YFSETQ. The CDR3 here is CASSFAGDGYTF. The CDR3 DNA reads TGCGCCAGCAGCTTCGCTGGAGATGGCTACACCTTC.